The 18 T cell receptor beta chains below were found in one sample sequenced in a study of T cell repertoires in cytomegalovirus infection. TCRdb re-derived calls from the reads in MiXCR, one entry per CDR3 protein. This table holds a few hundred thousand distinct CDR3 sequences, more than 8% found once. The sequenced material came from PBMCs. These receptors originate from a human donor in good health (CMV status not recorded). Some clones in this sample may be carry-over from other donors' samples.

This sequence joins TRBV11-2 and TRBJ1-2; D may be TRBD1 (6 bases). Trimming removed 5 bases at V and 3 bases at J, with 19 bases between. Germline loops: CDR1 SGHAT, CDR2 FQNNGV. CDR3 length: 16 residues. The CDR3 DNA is TGTGCCAGCAGCCCCGGGATTGACAGGTTTTACTATGGCTACACCTTC. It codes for CASSPGIDRFYYGYTF.

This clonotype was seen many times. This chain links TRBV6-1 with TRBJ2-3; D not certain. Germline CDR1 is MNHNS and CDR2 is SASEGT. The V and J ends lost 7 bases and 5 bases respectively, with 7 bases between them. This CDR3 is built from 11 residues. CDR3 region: CASTERDTQYF. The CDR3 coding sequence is TGTGCCAGCACCGAGAGAGATACGCAGTATTTT.

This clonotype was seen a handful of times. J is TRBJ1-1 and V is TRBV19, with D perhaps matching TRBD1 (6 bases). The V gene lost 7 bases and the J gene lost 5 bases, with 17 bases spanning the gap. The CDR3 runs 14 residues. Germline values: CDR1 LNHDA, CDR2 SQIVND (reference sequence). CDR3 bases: TGTGCCAGTACCCCAAACAACAGGGAGACTGAAGCTTTCTTT. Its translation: CASTPNNRETEAFF.

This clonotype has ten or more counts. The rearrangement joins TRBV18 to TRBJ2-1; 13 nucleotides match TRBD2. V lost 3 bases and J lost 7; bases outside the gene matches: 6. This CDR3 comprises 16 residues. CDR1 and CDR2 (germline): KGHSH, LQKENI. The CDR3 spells CASSPPGLAGTNEQFF. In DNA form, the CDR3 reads TGTGCCAGCTCACCTCCGGGACTAGCGGGGACAAATGAGCAGTTCTTC.

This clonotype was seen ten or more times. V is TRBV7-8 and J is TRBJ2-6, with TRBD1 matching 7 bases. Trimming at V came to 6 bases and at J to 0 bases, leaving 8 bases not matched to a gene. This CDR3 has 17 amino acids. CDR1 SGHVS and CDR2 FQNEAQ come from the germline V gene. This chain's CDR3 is CASRSTGSRSGANVLTF. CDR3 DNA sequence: TGTGCCAGCAGATCGACAGGGTCCCGCTCTGGGGCCAACGTCCTGACTTTC.

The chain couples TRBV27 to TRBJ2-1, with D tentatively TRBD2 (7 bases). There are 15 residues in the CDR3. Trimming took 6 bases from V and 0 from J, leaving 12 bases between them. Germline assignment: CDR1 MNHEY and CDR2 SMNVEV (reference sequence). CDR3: CASRVGGGSYNEQFF. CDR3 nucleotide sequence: TGTGCCAGCAGAGTAGGGGGGGGCTCCTACAATGAGCAGTTCTTC.

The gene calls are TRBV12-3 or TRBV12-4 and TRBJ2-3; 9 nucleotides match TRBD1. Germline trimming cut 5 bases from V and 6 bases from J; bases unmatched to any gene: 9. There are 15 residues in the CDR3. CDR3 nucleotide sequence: TGTGCCAGCAGTAAGGACAGGGGTGCTTTTGATACGCAGTATTTT. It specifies CASSKDRGAFDTQYF.

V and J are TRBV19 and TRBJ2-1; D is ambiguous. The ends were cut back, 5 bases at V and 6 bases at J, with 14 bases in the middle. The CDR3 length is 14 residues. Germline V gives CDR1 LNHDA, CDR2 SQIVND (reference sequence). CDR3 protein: CASSFTYALNEQFF. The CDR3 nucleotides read TGTGCCAGTAGTTTTACGTATGCTCTCAATGAGCAGTTCTTC. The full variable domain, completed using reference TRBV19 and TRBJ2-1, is DGGITQSPKYLFRKEGQNVTLSCEQNLNHDAMYWYRQDPGQGLRLIYYSQIVNDFQKGDIAEGYSVSREKKESFPLTVTSAQKNPTAFYLCASSFTYALNEQFFGPGTRLTVL.

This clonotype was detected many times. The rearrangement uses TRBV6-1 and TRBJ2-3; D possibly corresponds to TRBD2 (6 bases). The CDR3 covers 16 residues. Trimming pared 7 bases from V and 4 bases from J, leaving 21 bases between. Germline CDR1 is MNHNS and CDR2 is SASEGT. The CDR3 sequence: CASTPLRALAPDTQYF. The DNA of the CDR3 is TGTGCCAGCACCCCACTCAGGGCCCTAGCGCCAGATACGCAGTATTTT.

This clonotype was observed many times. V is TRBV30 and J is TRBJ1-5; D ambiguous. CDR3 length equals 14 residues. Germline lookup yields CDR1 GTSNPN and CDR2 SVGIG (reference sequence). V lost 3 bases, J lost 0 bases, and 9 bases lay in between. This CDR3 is CAWSTTDSNQPQHF. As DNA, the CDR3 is TGTGCCTGGAGCACCACTGATAGCAATCAGCCCCAGCATTTT.

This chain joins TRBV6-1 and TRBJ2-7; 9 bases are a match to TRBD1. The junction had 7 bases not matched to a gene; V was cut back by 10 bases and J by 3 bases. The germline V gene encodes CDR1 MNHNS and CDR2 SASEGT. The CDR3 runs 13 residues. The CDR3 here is CAIQDRGNYEQYF. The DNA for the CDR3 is TGTGCCATCCAGGACAGGGGAAACTACGAGCAGTACTTC.

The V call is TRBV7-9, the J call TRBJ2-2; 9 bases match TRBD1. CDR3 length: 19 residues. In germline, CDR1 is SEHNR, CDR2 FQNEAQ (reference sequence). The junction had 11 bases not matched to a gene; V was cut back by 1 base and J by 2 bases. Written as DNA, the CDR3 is TGTGCCAGCAGCTTAGGTGTTTTTGGACAGGGGTCCAACACCGGGGAGCTGTTTTTT. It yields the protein CASSLGVFGQGSNTGELFF.

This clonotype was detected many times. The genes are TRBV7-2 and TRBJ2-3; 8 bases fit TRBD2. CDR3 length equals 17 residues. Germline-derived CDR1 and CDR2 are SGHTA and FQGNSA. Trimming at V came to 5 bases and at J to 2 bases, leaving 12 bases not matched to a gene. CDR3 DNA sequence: TGTGCCAGCAGCCCCATCAACGCGGGGGGATACACAGATACGCAGTATTTT. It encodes CASSPINAGGYTDTQYF.

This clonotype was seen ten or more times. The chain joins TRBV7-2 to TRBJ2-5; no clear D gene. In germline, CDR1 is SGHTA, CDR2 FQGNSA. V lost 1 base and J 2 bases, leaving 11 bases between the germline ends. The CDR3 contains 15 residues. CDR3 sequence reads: CASSLGRTAQETQYF. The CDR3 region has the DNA TGTGCCAGCAGCTTAGGCAGAACAGCACAAGAGACCCAGTACTTC.

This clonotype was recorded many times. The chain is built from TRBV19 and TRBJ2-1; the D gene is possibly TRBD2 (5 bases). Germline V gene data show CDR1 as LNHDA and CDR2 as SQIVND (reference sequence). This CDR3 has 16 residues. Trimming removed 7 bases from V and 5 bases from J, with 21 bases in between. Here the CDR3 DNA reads TGTGCCAGTACCGGAAGACGGGAAGCTTTGAACAATGAGCAGTTCTTC. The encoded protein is CASTGRREALNNEQFF.

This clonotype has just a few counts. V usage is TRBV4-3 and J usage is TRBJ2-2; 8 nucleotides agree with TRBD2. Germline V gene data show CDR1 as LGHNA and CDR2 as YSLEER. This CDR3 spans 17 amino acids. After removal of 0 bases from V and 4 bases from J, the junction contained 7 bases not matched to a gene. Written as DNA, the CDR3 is TGCGCCAGCAGCCAAGATCGCAGCGGGAGACGCACCGGGGAGCTGTTTTTT. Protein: CASSQDRSGRRTGELFF.

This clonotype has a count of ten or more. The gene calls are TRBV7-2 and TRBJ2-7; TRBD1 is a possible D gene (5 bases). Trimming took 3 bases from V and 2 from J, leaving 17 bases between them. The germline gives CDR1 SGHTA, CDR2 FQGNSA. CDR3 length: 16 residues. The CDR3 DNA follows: TGTGCCAGCAGCTTCTGGATCACAGGTGGGCCCTACGAGCAGTACTTC. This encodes CASSFWITGGPYEQYF.

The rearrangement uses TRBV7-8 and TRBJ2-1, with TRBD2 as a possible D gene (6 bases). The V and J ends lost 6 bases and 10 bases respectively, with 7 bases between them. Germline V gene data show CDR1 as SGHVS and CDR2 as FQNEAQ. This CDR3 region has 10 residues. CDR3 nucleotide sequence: TGTGCCAGCAGTGGGGGGGAGCAGTTCTTC. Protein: CASSGGEQFF.